This T cell receptor beta chain was observed in a study of cytomegalovirus exposure and HLA in healthy donors. Use of 60 Vbeta and 13 Jbeta primers characterized the PCR. Only in-frame clones appear in the TCRdb table, and some are missing; sequencing was by immunoSEQ multiplex PCR. The sample gives fewer than 300,000 clones, 80% to 90% of which show up once; roughly 4% is in the top ten. The sequencing input was PBMCs. The receptor comes from a man in his forties in good health and CMV-seropositive.

CDR3 sequence reads: CASSPRGLAGGYEQYF. CDR3 sequence (DNA): TGTGCCAGCAGCCCCCGGGGGCTAGCGGGAGGCTACGAGCAGTACTTC. The rearrangement links TRBV7-2 to TRBJ2-7, with 11 bases that match TRBD2. V shed 5 bases, J shed 3 bases, and the junction held 9 bases outside the gene matches. In germline, CDR1 is SGHTA, CDR2 FQGNSA. There are 16 residues in the CDR3.